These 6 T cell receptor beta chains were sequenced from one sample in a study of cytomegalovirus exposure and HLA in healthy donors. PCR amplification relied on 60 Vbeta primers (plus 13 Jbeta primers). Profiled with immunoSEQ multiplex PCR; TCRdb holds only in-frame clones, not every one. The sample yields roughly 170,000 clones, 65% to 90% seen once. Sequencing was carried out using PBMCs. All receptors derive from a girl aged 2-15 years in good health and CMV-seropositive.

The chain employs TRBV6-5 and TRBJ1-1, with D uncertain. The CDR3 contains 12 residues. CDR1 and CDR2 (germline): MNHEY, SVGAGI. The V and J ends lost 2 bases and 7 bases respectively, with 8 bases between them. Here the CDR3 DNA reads TGTGCCAGCAGTTACGCAGGCTATGAAGCTTTCTTT. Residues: CASSYAGYEAFF.

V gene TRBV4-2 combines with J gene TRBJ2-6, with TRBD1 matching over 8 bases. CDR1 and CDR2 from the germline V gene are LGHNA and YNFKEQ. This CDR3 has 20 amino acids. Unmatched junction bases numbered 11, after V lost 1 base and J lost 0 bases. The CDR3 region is CASSQVAGGLAHSGANVLTF. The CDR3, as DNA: TGTGCCAGCAGCCAAGTCGCAGGGGGCCTTGCCCACTCTGGGGCCAACGTCCTGACTTTC.

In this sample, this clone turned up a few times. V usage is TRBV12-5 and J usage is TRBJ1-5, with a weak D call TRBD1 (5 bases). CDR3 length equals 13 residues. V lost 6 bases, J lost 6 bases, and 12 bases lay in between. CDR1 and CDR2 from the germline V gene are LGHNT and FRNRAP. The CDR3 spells CASGPRRGQPQHF. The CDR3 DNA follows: TGTGCTAGTGGGCCCAGAAGGGGTCAGCCCCAGCATTTT.

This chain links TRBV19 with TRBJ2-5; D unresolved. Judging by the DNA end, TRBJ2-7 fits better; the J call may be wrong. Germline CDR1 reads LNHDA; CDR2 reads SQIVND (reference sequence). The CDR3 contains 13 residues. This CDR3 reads CASSTSDLYEQYF. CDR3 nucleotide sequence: TGTGCCAGTAGTACAAGCGACCTCTACGAGCAGTACTTC.

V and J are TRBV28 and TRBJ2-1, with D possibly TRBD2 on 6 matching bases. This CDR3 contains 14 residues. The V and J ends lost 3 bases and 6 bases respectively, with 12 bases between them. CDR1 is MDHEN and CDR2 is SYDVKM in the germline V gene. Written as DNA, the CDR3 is TGTGCCAGCAGTTTGGCGGGGCCAGGCAATGAGCAGTTCTTC. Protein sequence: CASSLAGPGNEQFF. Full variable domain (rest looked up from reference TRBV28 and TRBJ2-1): DVKVTQSSRYLVKRTGEKVFLECVQDMDHENMFWYRQDPGLGLRLIYFSYDVKMKEKGDIPEGYSVSREKKERFSLILESASTNQTSMYLCASSLAGPGNEQFFGPGTRLTVL.

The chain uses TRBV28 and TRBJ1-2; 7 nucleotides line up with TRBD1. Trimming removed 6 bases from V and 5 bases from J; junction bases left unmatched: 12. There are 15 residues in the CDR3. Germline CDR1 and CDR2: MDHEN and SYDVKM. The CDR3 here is CASSGGQRELYGYTF. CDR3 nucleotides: TGTGCCAGCAGCGGGGGACAGAGAGAACTGTATGGCTACACCTTC.